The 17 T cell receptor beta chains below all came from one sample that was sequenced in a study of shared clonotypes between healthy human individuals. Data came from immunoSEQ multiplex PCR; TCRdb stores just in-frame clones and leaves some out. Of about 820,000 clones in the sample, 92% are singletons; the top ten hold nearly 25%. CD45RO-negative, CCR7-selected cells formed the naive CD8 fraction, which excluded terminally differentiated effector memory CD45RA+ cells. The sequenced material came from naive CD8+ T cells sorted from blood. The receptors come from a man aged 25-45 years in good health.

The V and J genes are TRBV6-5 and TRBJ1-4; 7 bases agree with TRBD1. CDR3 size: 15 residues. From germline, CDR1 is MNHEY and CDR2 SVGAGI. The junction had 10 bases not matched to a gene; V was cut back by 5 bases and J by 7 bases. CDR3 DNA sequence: TGTGCCAGCAGTACACGACAGGGCGAGATTGAAAAACTGTTTTTT. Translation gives CASSTRQGEIEKLFF.

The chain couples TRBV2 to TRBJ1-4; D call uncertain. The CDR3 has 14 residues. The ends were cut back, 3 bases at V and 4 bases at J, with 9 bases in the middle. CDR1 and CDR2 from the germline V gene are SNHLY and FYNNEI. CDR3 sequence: CASSDGRVNEKLFF. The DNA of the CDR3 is TGTGCCAGCAGTGATGGTAGGGTTAATGAAAAACTGTTTTTT.

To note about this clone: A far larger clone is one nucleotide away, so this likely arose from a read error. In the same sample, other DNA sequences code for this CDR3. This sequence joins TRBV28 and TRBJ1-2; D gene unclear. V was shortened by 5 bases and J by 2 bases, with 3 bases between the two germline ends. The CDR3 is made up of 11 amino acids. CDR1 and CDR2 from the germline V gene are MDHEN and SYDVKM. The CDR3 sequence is CASSRNYGYTF. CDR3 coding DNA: TGTGCCAGCAGTAGAAACTATGGCTACACCTTC.

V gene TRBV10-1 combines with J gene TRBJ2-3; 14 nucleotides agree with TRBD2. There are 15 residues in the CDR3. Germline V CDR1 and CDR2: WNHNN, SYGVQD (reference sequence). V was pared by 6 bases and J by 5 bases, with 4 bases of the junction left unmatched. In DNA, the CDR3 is TGCGCCAGCAGAAGAGGACTAGCGGGAGGAGATACGCAGTATTTT. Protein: CASRRGLAGGDTQYF.

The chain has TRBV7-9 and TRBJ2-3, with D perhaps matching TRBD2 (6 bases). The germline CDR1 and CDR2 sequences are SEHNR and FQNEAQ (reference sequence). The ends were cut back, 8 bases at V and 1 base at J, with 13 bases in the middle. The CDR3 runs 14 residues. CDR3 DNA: TGTGCCAGCTGGTCGGGAGTGGGCACAGATACGCAGTATTTT. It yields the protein CASWSGVGTDTQYF.

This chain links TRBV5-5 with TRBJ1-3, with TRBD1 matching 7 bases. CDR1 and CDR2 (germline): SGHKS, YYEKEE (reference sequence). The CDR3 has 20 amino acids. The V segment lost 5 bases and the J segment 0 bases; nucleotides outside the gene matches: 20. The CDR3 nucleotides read TGTGCCAGCAGAGCTGGAAACCGGACAGGCGCTGCTACCTCTGGAAACACCATATATTTT. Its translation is CASRAGNRTGAATSGNTIYF.

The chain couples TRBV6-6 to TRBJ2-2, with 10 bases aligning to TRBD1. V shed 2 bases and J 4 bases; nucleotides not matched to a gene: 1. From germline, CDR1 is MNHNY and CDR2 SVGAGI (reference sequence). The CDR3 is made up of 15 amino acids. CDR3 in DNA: TGTGCCAGCAGTTACAGGGACAGGGGCACCGGGGAGCTGTTTTTT. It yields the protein CASSYRDRGTGELFF.

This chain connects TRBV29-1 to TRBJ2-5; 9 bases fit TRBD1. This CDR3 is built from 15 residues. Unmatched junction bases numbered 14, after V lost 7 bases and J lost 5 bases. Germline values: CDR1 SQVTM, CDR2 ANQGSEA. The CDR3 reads CSGTRDRAPGETQYF. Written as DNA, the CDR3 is TGCAGCGGAACCCGGGACAGGGCTCCGGGGGAGACCCAGTACTTC.

This CDR3 is CASSLVTDRKNGYTF. CDR3 coding DNA: TGCGCCAGCAGCTTGGTCACGGACAGGAAAAATGGCTACACCTTC. The chain couples TRBV5-1 to TRBJ1-2, with TRBD1 matching 7 bases. The CDR3 totals 15 residues. The V and J ends lost 0 bases and 6 bases, in that order; junction bases with no gene match: 8. In germline, CDR1 is SGHRS, CDR2 YFSETQ.

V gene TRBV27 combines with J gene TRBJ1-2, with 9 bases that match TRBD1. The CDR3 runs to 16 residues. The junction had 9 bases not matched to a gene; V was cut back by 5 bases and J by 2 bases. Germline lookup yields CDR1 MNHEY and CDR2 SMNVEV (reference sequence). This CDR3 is CASSARTGVMNYGYTF. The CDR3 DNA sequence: TGTGCCAGCAGTGCGAGGACAGGGGTAATGAACTATGGCTACACCTTC.

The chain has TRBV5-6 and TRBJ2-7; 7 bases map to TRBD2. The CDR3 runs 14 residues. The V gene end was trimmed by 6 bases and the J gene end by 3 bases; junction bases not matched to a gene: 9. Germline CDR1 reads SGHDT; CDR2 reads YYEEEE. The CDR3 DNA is TGTGCCAGCACCCTAAAGCGCGGGAGCTACGAGCAGTACTTC. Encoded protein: CASTLKRGSYEQYF.

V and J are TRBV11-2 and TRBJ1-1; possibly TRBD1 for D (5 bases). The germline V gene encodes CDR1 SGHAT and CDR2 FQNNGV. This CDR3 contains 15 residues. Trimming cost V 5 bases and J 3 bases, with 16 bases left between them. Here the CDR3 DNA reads TGTGCCAGCAGCCCCAGGACGGGGGTAGACACTGAAGCTTTCTTT. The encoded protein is CASSPRTGVDTEAFF.

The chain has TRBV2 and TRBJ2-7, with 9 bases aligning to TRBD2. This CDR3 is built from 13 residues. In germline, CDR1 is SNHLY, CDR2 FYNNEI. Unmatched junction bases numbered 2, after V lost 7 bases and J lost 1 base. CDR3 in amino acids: CASIAGVSYEQYF. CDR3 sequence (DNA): TGTGCCAGCATAGCGGGAGTATCCTACGAGCAGTACTTC.

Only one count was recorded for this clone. CDR3 nucleotides: TGTGCCAGCAGCCCAACTCGCCGGGACAGGGGTGACAATGAGCAGTTCTTC. This encodes CASSPTRRDRGDNEQFF. The genes are TRBV11-2 and TRBJ2-1; 10 nucleotides agree with TRBD1. Per the germline V gene, CDR1 is SGHAT and CDR2 is FQNNGV. Unmatched junction bases numbered 12, after V lost 5 bases and J lost 5 bases. This CDR3 has 17 residues.

The CDR3 here is CASSPPAQETQYF. CDR3 nucleotides: TGTGCCAGCAGCCCCCCCGCCCAAGAGACCCAGTACTTC. This chain connects TRBV11-2 to TRBJ2-5; no reliable D call. The V end lost 5 bases, the J end lost 1 base, and 8 bases lay between the germline ends. Per germline, CDR1 SGHAT and CDR2 FQNNGV. This CDR3 region has 13 residues.

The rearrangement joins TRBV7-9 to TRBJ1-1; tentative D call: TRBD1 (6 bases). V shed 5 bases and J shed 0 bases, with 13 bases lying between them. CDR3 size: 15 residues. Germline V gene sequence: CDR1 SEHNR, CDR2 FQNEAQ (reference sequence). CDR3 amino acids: CASSTSTGVNTEAFF. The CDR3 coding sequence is TGTGCCAGCAGCACTTCGACAGGCGTGAACACTGAAGCTTTCTTT.

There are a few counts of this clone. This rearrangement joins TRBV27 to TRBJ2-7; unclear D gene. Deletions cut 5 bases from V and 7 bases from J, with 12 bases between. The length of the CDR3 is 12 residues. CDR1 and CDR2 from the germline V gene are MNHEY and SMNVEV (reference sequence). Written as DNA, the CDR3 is TGTGCCAGCAGTAGGATTGGGCGGGAGCAGTACTTC. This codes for CASSRIGREQYF.